The rows below give T cell receptor beta chains drawn from one sample of a study of naive and memory T cell subsets. TCRdb independently ran MiXCR on the UMI-ligation and nested PCR reads; one entry per CDR3 protein. The sample lists more than 95,000 distinct CDR3 sequences, roughly 15% occurring once. Sequencing was carried out using naive CD8+ T cells from blood. These receptors were collected from a human donor in good health. The conserved cysteine and the conserved F or W are not part of the CDR3 here. Not all rows give a size; the values are once, few, many and, for expanded clones, a class.

CDR3 protein: ASSHHGQGAGEQY
V gene: TRBV4-1
J gene: TRBJ2-7
clone size: few

CDR3 protein: ASSPGLFGRLYQETQY
V gene: TRBV18
J gene: TRBJ2-5
clone size: many

CDR3 protein: ASSQSPGVYEQY
V gene: TRBV4-3
J gene: TRBJ2-7
clone size: NA

CDR3 protein: ATSETFSQGGVTDTQY
V gene: TRBV24-1
J gene: TRBJ2-3
clone size: many

CDR3 protein: SASQQGLNTEAF
V gene: TRBV20-1
J gene: TRBJ1-1
clone size: many

CDR3 protein: ASRDSNTGELF
V gene: TRBV7-2
J gene: TRBJ2-2
clone size: NA

CDR3 protein: ATSDFAGGFTDTQY
V gene: TRBV24-1
J gene: TRBJ2-3
clone size: NA

CDR3 protein: ATSDLPYNEQF
V gene: TRBV24-1
J gene: TRBJ2-1
clone size: many

CDR3 protein: ASSYPGEQF
V gene: TRBV6-6
J gene: TRBJ2-1
clone size: NA

CDR3 protein: ASITGDEQF
V gene: TRBV6-2/TRBV6-3
J gene: TRBJ2-1
clone size: NA

CDR3 protein: ASSRETGVRHREQF
V gene: TRBV13
J gene: TRBJ2-1
clone size: few

CDR3 protein: ASSMEGGSSYNEQF
V gene: TRBV19
J gene: TRBJ2-1
clone size: NA

CDR3 protein: ASSLSGPNNEQF
V gene: TRBV27
J gene: TRBJ2-1
clone size: NA

CDR3 protein: SVGSGSSYNEQF
V gene: TRBV29-1
J gene: TRBJ2-1
clone size: NA

CDR3 protein: ASSSTRQDRDYGYT
V gene: TRBV13
J gene: TRBJ1-2
clone size: many

CDR3 protein: ASSLVLSRTYEQY
V gene: TRBV12-3/TRBV12-4
J gene: TRBJ2-7
clone size: few

CDR3 protein: ASRVGTEAF
V gene: TRBV19
J gene: TRBJ1-1
clone size: many

CDR3 protein: ASSQRPPYNEQF
V gene: TRBV14
J gene: TRBJ2-1
clone size: NA

CDR3 protein: ASSKGSSSYNSPLH
V gene: TRBV2
J gene: TRBJ1-6
clone size: few

CDR3 protein: ASSIRRELGGDTEAF
V gene: TRBV19
J gene: TRBJ1-1
clone size: once

CDR3 protein: SVTTGLQETQY
V gene: TRBV29-1
J gene: TRBJ2-5
clone size: few

CDR3 protein: ASSSGQGSSGANVLT
V gene: TRBV7-9
J gene: TRBJ2-6
clone size: NA

CDR3 protein: ASSMRGGTGEKLF
V gene: TRBV19
J gene: TRBJ1-4
clone size: few

CDR3 protein: ASSATGGRTGELF
V gene: TRBV19
J gene: TRBJ2-2
clone size: NA

CDR3 protein: ASSAPHEGVAYEQY
V gene: TRBV28
J gene: TRBJ2-7
clone size: many

CDR3 protein: ASSLLTNTEAF
V gene: TRBV5-1
J gene: TRBJ1-1
clone size: NA

CDR3 protein: ASSESSSYNEQF
V gene: TRBV10-2
J gene: TRBJ2-1
clone size: NA

CDR3 protein: ASSKSAPGLAGGTPCTDTQY
V gene: TRBV21-1
J gene: TRBJ2-3
clone size: few

CDR3 protein: ASSYSLVIYEQY
V gene: TRBV13
J gene: TRBJ2-7
clone size: NA

CDR3 protein: ASSPTGQGARNEQF
V gene: TRBV6-2/TRBV6-3
J gene: TRBJ2-1
clone size: NA

CDR3 protein: ASSPPTGQETQY
V gene: TRBV18
J gene: TRBJ2-5
clone size: many

CDR3 protein: ASSLGRTEAF
V gene: TRBV28
J gene: TRBJ1-1
clone size: few

CDR3 protein: ASSPFGTSGRNEQF
V gene: TRBV11-2
J gene: TRBJ2-1
clone size: few

CDR3 protein: ATSRELAGVEQY
V gene: TRBV15
J gene: TRBJ2-7
clone size: NA

CDR3 protein: ATSGTGHWYNQPQH
V gene: TRBV15
J gene: TRBJ1-5
clone size: few

CDR3 protein: ASSSTYMGGQF
V gene: TRBV5-1
J gene: TRBJ2-1
clone size: NA

CDR3 protein: ASSQERAGRQETQY
V gene: TRBV4-1
J gene: TRBJ2-5
clone size: few

CDR3 protein: ASRDGDLPTDTQY
V gene: TRBV27
J gene: TRBJ2-3
clone size: few

CDR3 protein: ASSGVGDMNTEAF
V gene: TRBV7-9
J gene: TRBJ1-1
clone size: NA

CDR3 protein: ASSLSYEKLF
V gene: TRBV11-2
J gene: TRBJ1-4
clone size: few

CDR3 protein: ASRLGWDTEAF
V gene: TRBV12-3/TRBV12-4
J gene: TRBJ1-1
clone size: few

CDR3 protein: SGAAGALDEAF
V gene: TRBV20-1
J gene: TRBJ1-1
clone size: once

CDR3 protein: ASSRGRSQEKLF
V gene: TRBV12-3/TRBV12-4
J gene: TRBJ1-4
clone size: NA

CDR3 protein: ASSQRTGAITDTQY
V gene: TRBV4-2
J gene: TRBJ2-3
clone size: NA

CDR3 protein: ASSQDRTGVSGANVLT
V gene: TRBV4-3
J gene: TRBJ2-6
clone size: NA

CDR3 protein: ASRDSEAF
V gene: TRBV6-6
J gene: TRBJ1-1
clone size: NA

CDR3 protein: AWSAPYEQY
V gene: TRBV30
J gene: TRBJ2-7
clone size: few

CDR3 protein: ASRTQTGELF
V gene: TRBV27
J gene: TRBJ2-2
clone size: NA

CDR3 protein: ASSQGTGLEQY
V gene: TRBV4-3
J gene: TRBJ2-7
clone size: NA

CDR3 protein: ASSAPRGYEQY
V gene: TRBV7-2
J gene: TRBJ2-7
clone size: NA

CDR3 protein: SGKLPGQGAETQY
V gene: TRBV29-1
J gene: TRBJ2-5
clone size: many